Listed below are T cell receptor beta chains from one sample, sequenced in a study of blood T cells in healthy people across ages. TCRdb reprocessed the 5' RACE reads with MiXCR, giving one entry per CDR3 protein. The data contain approximately 800,000 distinct CDR3 sequences, approximately 53% of them singletons. The material sequenced was blood. All receptors come from an elderly man in good health. Each CDR3 is given with its conserved first and last residue. Fields, in order: D gene, V gene, J gene, clone size, CDR3 protein, CDR3 DNA. D genes are given only for firm matches. The size of a clone is reported for some rows only, either as once, few or many, or as a class for expanded clones.

>-|TRBV4-1|TRBJ1-1|-
CASSQLRQNTEAFF
TGCGCCAGCAGCCAACTCCGACAGAACACTGAAGCTTTCTTT
>-|TRBV11-1|TRBJ2-1|-
CASSLLPLGLNEQFF
TGTGCCAGCAGCTTACTCCCCCTTGGGCTCAATGAGCAGTTCTTC
>-|TRBV5-6|TRBJ2-3|-
CASSLRLDSSGADTQYF
TGTGCCAGCAGCTTGAGACTAGACAGCAGTGGCGCAGATACGCAGTATTTT
>-|TRBV15|TRBJ2-7|-
CATSGQGPYEQYF
TGTGCCACCAGCGGTCAGGGTCCCTACGAGCAGTACTTC
>-|TRBV9|TRBJ1-1|-
CASSVAVGNTEAFF
TGTGCCAGCAGCGTAGCGGTAGGGAACACTGAAGCTTTCTTT
>-|TRBV5-1|TRBJ1-2|-
CASSLVRGSSYGYTF
TGCGCCAGCAGCTTGGTACGGGGGTCTAGCTATGGCTACACCTTC
>-|TRBV11-2|TRBJ1-1|-
CASSSTAIAFF
TGTGCCAGCAGCTCTACTGCAATAGCTTTCTTT
>TRBD2|TRBV11-2|TRBJ2-5|few
CASSLLGREVGETQYF
TGTGCCAGCAGCCTCCTGGGGCGGGAGGTCGGTGAGACCCAGTACTTC
>-|TRBV6-5|TRBJ2-1|-
CASIGGGRTGEQFF
TGTGCCAGCATAGGCGGTGGGAGAACCGGTGAGCAGTTCTTC
>-|TRBV20-1|TRBJ1-6|-
CSAAVGEGKYNSPLHF
TGCAGTGCCGCTGTGGGGGAGGGAAAGTATAATTCACCCCTCCACTTT
>TRBD1|TRBV25-1|TRBJ1-1|-
CASREGAKNTEAFF
TGTGCCAGCAGGGAGGGGGCCAAGAACACTGAAGCTTTCTTT
>TRBD2|TRBV4-2|TRBJ2-2|-
CASSRTRDSGELFF
TGTGCCAGCAGCCGGACTAGGGATAGCGGGGAGCTGTTTTTT
>-|TRBV5-1|TRBJ2-5|few
CASTFAGGEQYF
TGCGCCAGCACCTTCGCTGGTGGTGAGCAGTACTTC
>TRBD1|TRBV9|TRBJ2-5|-
CASSAWDSSSWETQYF
TGTGCCAGCAGCGCCTGGGACAGTTCAAGTTGGGAGACCCAGTACTTC
>TRBD2|TRBV7-2|TRBJ2-3|-
CASSLWASGRTDTQYF
TGTGCCAGCAGCCTCTGGGCTAGCGGGAGAACAGATACGCAGTATTTT
>-|TRBV7-2|TRBJ2-7|-
CASSLAQQGQYEQYF
TGTGCCAGCAGCTTAGCACAACAGGGCCAGTACGAGCAGTACTTC
>-|TRBV4-1|TRBJ2-1|-
CASSQDGGGIKSNEQFF
TGCGCCAGCAGCCAAGATGGGGGAGGAATTAAGAGTAATGAGCAGTTCTTC
>-|TRBV20-1|TRBJ2-5|-
CSALPWPGVEETQYF
TGCAGTGCTCTTCCGTGGCCTGGGGTCGAAGAGACCCAGTACTTC
>TRBD2|TRBV7-2|TRBJ2-1|-
CASSSVGRTSYNEQFF
TGTGCCAGCAGCTCTGTCGGGAGGACTTCCTACAATGAGCAGTTCTTC
>TRBD1|TRBV3-1|TRBJ1-1|once
CASSLRDRGEAFF
TGTGCCAGCAGCCTCCGGGACAGGGGAGAGGCTTTCTTT
>TRBD1|TRBV6-6|TRBJ2-6|-
CASSFQGAGANILTF
TGTGCCAGCAGTTTCCAGGGGGCTGGGGCCAACATCCTGACTTTC
>-|TRBV3-1|TRBJ1-5|-
CASSQGYQPQHF
TGTGCCAGCAGCCAAGGTTATCAGCCCCAGCATTTT
>-|TRBV29-1|TRBJ2-5|-
CSVDFGIMETQYF
TGCAGCGTTGACTTTGGTATCATGGAGACCCAGTACTTC
>-|TRBV28|TRBJ1-2|-
CASRRTVAGYTF
TGTGCCAGCAGGCGAACGGTCGCCGGCTACACCTTC
>-|TRBV29-1|TRBJ2-2|-
CSGGGPNTGELFF
TGCAGCGGGGGAGGACCGAACACCGGGGAGCTGTTTTTT
>-|TRBV12-3/TRBV12-4|TRBJ2-5|few
CASSFSSRGETQYF
TGTGCCAGCAGTTTTTCCTCGAGAGGAGAGACCCAGTACTTC
>TRBD2|TRBV6-5|TRBJ2-5|few
CASSTHTGLAGGRQYF
TGTGCCAGCAGTACACACACCGGACTAGCGGGAGGCCGGCAGTACTTC